One sample yielded the 16 T cell receptor beta chains listed below, sequenced in a study of blood T cells in healthy people across ages. Together with a sample-barcoded 5' primer, a J-beta primer mix was included in a second PCR lasting about 7 to 12 cycles. MiXCR, run by TCRdb on the 5' RACE reads, gives a single entry per CDR3 protein. Here the sample spans approximately 1.5 million distinct CDR3 sequences, about 31% being singletons. Input material: blood. These receptors all stem from a young woman in good health.

A few counts support this clonotype. This chain uses TRBV6-1 with TRBJ1-2, with D unresolved. The CDR3 runs to 13 residues. Between the trimmed V and J ends, which lost 2 bases and 2 bases, there was a span of 6 bases. The germline gives CDR1 MNHNS, CDR2 SASEGT. The CDR3 coding sequence is TGTGCCAGCAGTGAACGGAAGAACTATGGCTACACCTTC. Its translation: CASSERKNYGYTF.

As DNA, the CDR3 is TGTGCCAGCAGCGTAGTAGGGACTCCTTCCTACGAGCAGTACTTC. This gives the protein CASSVVGTPSYEQYF. The chain uses TRBV9 and TRBJ2-7; D might be TRBD2 (6 bases). CDR3 length: 15 residues. Trimming stripped 0 bases from V and 1 base from J, with 11 bases between. From germline, CDR1 is SGDLS and CDR2 YYNGEE. The variable domain in full, with the rest retrieved from reference TRBV9 and TRBJ2-7, is DSGVTQTPKHLITATGQRVTLRCSPRSGDLSVYWYQQSLDQGLQFLIQYYNGEERAKGNILERFSAQQFPDLHSELNLSSLELGDSALYFCASSVVGTPSYEQYFGPGTRLTVT.

This clonotype has just a few counts. This sequence joins TRBV29-1 and TRBJ2-1; D may be TRBD2 (6 bases). V was clipped by 3 bases and J by 7 bases, with 13 bases between them. CDR3 length: 13 amino acids. Germline V lookup: CDR1 SQVTM, CDR2 ANQGSEA. In nucleotides, the CDR3 is TGCAGCGTTGACGGAGGGCCTGGAAATGAGCAGTTCTTC. This encodes CSVDGGPGNEQFF.

About this clonotype itself: Being one base from a much bigger clone, this may be a read error. J is TRBJ2-1 and V is TRBV2, with 8 bases aligning to TRBD2. The junction had 11 bases not matched to a gene; V was cut back by 11 bases and J by 2 bases. Germline-derived CDR1 and CDR2 are SNHLY and FYNNEI. The CDR3 covers 15 residues. CDR3 nucleotide sequence: TGTGCCTCTACTAGCGGCCCGAGCACCTACAATGAGCAGTTCTTC. This gives the protein CASTSGPSTYNEQFF.

In this sample, this clonotype turned up a few times. The chain combines TRBV5-1 with TRBJ2-7; the match to TRBD1 covers 9 bases. This CDR3 contains 13 residues. V lost 10 bases and J lost 6; bases outside the gene matches: 11. The germline V gene encodes CDR1 SGHRS and CDR2 YFSETQ. The CDR3 reads CAQLGTGTSEQYF. The CDR3 nucleotides read TGCGCCCAATTGGGGACAGGGACGTCCGAGCAGTACTTC.

This sequence joins TRBV6-5 and TRBJ2-2; D is possibly TRBD1 or TRBD2 (5 bases each). Trimming shortened V by 6 bases and J by 1 base, and 12 bases separated the two germline ends. Germline V gene sequence: CDR1 MNHEY, CDR2 SVGAGI. The CDR3 extends over 15 amino acids. CDR3 amino acids: CASRHGTVNTGELFF. The CDR3 nucleotides read TGTGCCAGCAGACACGGGACGGTGAACACCGGGGAGCTGTTTTTT.

This clonotype was seen ten or more times. The chain joins TRBV29-1 to TRBJ2-5; 7 bases align to TRBD1. The length of the CDR3 is 13 residues. V shed 6 bases, J shed 5 bases, and the junction held 9 bases outside the gene matches. Germline V lookup: CDR1 SQVTM, CDR2 ANQGSEA. In DNA form, the CDR3 reads TGCAGCGTATCCCAGGGGGTAGGGGAGACCCAGTACTTC. It yields the protein CSVSQGVGETQYF.

This clonotype has more than one count but fewer than ten. This chain uses TRBV20-1 with TRBJ2-5; D unresolved. The V gene lost 6 bases and the J gene lost 5 bases, with 7 bases spanning the gap. From germline, CDR1 is DFQATT and CDR2 SNEGSKA (reference sequence). The CDR3 covers 10 residues. This CDR3 is CSATWETQYF. The DNA for the CDR3 is TGCAGTGCCACGTGGGAGACCCAGTACTTC.

This clonotype was detected a few times. The chain uses TRBV7-2 and TRBJ2-7; D possibly corresponds to TRBD2 (6 bases). Per the germline V gene, CDR1 is SGHTA and CDR2 is FQGNSA. Trimming took off 5 bases at V and 2 bases at J, with 19 bases between the two ends. The CDR3 runs to 16 residues. The CDR3 reads CASSRGRASDTYEQYF. For the CDR3, the DNA is TGTGCCAGCAGCCGCGGGCGGGCTAGCGATACCTACGAGCAGTACTTC. Combining the CDR3 with reference TRBV7-2 and TRBJ2-7 gives the whole variable domain GAGVSQSPSNKVTEKGKDVELRCDPISGHTALYWYRQSLGQGLEFLIYFQGNSAPDKSGLPSDRFSAERTGGSVSTLTIQRTQQEDSAVYLCASSRGRASDTYEQYFGPGTRLTVT.

Points on this clonotype: One junction end does not reproduce the germline sequence, and a read error may be involved. The chain has TRBV3-1 and TRBJ1-1; 7 nucleotides align to TRBD1. The length of the CDR3 is 14 residues. Germline V gives CDR1 LGHDT, CDR2 YNNKEL (reference sequence). The CDR3 DNA reads TGTGTCAGCAGCCAAAGACAGGGGAACACTGAAGCTTTCTTT. It yields the protein CVSSQRQGNTEAFF.

The chain links TRBV10-3 to TRBJ2-7; 9 bases agree with TRBD1. Trimming cost V 0 bases and J 2 bases; bases outside gene matches: 5. CDR1 and CDR2 (germline): ENHRY, SYGVKD. This CDR3 is 16 amino acids long. The CDR3 sequence is CAISESTGGLTYEQYF. CDR3 nucleotides: TGTGCCATCAGTGAGTCGACAGGGGGGTTAACCTACGAGCAGTACTTC.

This clonotype showed up just a few times. The V call is TRBV5-1, the J call TRBJ1-1; perhaps TRBD1 as D (5 bases). Per germline, CDR1 SGHRS and CDR2 YFSETQ. CDR3 length equals 11 residues. V was cut by 7 bases and J by 4 bases, with 8 bases left in between. The CDR3 here is CASRGTTEAFF. The DNA of the CDR3 is TGCGCCAGCCGGGGGACCACTGAAGCTTTCTTT.

The V gene is TRBV2, the J gene TRBJ2-6; 9 bases agree with TRBD1. Looked up from germline, CDR1 is SNHLY and CDR2 is FYNNEI. J lost 4 bases, V lost 0 bases, and 16 bases had no gene match. This CDR3 is 21 amino acids long. The CDR3 spells CASSEATLTGTGRAGANVLTF. As DNA, the CDR3 is TGTGCCAGCAGTGAAGCTACTTTAACCGGGACAGGGAGAGCGGGGGCCAACGTCCTGACTTTC.

This clonotype was seen more than once but under ten times. The J gene is TRBJ2-1, the V gene TRBV20-1; 12 nucleotides line up with TRBD2. CDR1 and CDR2 (germline): DFQATT, SNEGSKA (reference sequence). V dropped 6 bases and J dropped 9; count of bases not matched to a gene: 12. There are 15 residues in the CDR3. The CDR3 loop reads CSAARTSGIKGEQFF. CDR3 bases: TGCAGTGCAGCTAGGACTAGCGGGATTAAGGGTGAGCAGTTCTTC.

The rearrangement joins TRBV7-2 to TRBJ1-2; TRBD1 matches 7 bases. The CDR3 is made up of 16 amino acids. Germline CDR1 reads SGHTA; CDR2 reads FQGNSA. With 3 bases clipped from V and 8 bases from J, the junction kept 15 bases outside the gene matches. CDR3 residues: CASSFPPLDRESGYTF. CDR3 nucleotide sequence: TGTGCCAGCAGCTTCCCCCCACTAGACAGGGAATCCGGCTACACCTTC.

V and J are TRBV5-1 and TRBJ2-1; TRBD2 aligns across 11 bases. V trimming: 0 bases; J trimming: 7 bases; junction bases outside the gene matches: 3. This CDR3 spans 15 amino acids. Germline V gives CDR1 SGHRS, CDR2 YFSETQ. CDR3 sequence reads: CASSLASGGLNEQFF. The CDR3 region has the DNA TGCGCCAGCAGCTTGGCTAGCGGGGGGTTGAATGAGCAGTTCTTC. Full variable domain (rest looked up from reference TRBV5-1 and TRBJ2-1): KAGVTQTPRYLIKTRGQQVTLSCSPISGHRSVSWYQQTPGQGLQFLFEYFSETQRNKGNFPGRFSGRQFSNSRSEMNVSTLELGDSALYLCASSLASGGLNEQFFGPGTRLTVL.